This T cell receptor (beta chain) was documented in a study of cytomegalovirus exposure and HLA in healthy donors. As for this clone: What it recognizes is unknown.

Losses at the gene ends were 5 bases for V and 6 bases for J; bases not matched to a gene: 6. Germline V gene sequence: CDR1 MNHEY, CDR2 SMNVEV (reference sequence). This CDR3 region has 14 residues. General observations from the study: The authors listed 164 TCR beta chains as cytomegalovirus-associated. Sequencing artifact likely explains a cluster of highly shared sequence variants.

PCR employed 60 Vbeta and 13 Jbeta primers. Measured with immunoSEQ multiplex PCR; TCRdb has only the in-frame clones, and not every one. The data hold roughly 100,000 clones, with approximately 64% observed a single time. The V and J genes are TRBV27 and TRBJ1-5; 8 nucleotides match TRBD1. The receptor was derived from a human donor in good health. The material sequenced was PBMCs. CDR3 DNA: TGTGCCAGCAGTCCAGGGGGCGGGGGTCAGCCCCAGCATTTT. Protein product: CASSPGGGGQPQHF.